The clone carrying this T cell receptor beta chain was picked up one time. The CDR3 covers 15 residues. Between the trimmed V and J ends, which lost 3 bases and 2 bases, there was a span of 12 bases. CDR1 is KGHSH, CDR2 LQKENI, per germline. This specimen belongs to a study of blood T cell repertoires in COVID-19. The protocol was immunoSEQ multiplex PCR, while the TCRdb copy is restricted to in-frame clones and leaves out a portion. Of approximately 200,000 clones listed, more than 80% are singletons. Sequences were obtained from peripheral blood. The TCR comes from a woman aged 80 or over with acute or convalescent COVID-19. The chain is built from TRBV18 and TRBJ2-3; TRBD2 is a possible D gene (6 bases). CDR3 in amino acids: CASSPGGGYTDTQYF. The CDR3, as DNA: TGTGCCAGCTCACCTGGGGGAGGTTACACAGATACGCAGTATTTT.